This T cell receptor beta chain was retrieved from a study of human T cells and chemical hapten exposure. This clonotype was recorded a few times. Antigen unknown. It was the library that attached unique molecular identifiers to individual cDNA molecules. In the original analysis: Sampled TCR counts reached a median of around 100,000 per sample, with values ranging from 23,224 to 690,600. A single record per CDR3 protein comes from TCRdb applying MiXCR to the RACE reads. None of the V and J calls come from the authors' own analysis; TCRdb made them. The data show some 87,000 distinct CDR3 sequences, about 9.3% seen once. Trimming cost V 0 bases and J 9 bases, with 15 bases left between them. The CDR3 totals 14 residues. Germline-derived CDR1 and CDR2 are GTSNPN and SVGIG (reference sequence). Time point indicated: patch test 1, 2 weeks after DPC sensitization. Treatment reported: therapeutic diphenylcyclopropenone sensitization with weekly scalp DPC.

Study results and caveats: Because all patients had alopecia, their immune responses might differ from healthy ones.

The clonotype originates from a woman between 50 and 59 years old with alopecia areata. Some clones in this sample may be carry-over from other donors' samples. The starting material was whole blood, obtained in connection with sensitization to the hapten diphenylcyclopropenone (DPC). The gene calls are TRBV30 and TRBJ2-1; D is unclear. CDR3 protein: CAWSVRASGSEQFF. The CDR3 DNA sequence: TGTGCCTGGAGTGTACGCGCTAGTGGTAGTGAGCAGTTCTTC.